These 25 T cell receptor beta chains share one sample of origin, sequenced in a study of T-cell reconstitution after alpha-beta-depleted transplantation in children. Using unique molecular identifiers, the investigators prepared the TCRbeta library. TCRdb re-derived calls from the PCR reads in MiXCR, one entry per CDR3 protein. The repertoire includes approximately 520,000 distinct CDR3 sequences, 10% to 12% of them detected once, and about 15% sits in the top ten. The sample in question was PBMCs, mostly from graft donor cells, obtained 180 days after TCRalphabeta/CD19-depleted stem cell transplant. The receptor source for this set is a female patient between 2 and 15 years old who had a stem cell transplant for aplastic anemia, so the T cells may come from the graft donor.

CDR3 region: CASSLPGQGINYGYTF. DNA for the CDR3: TGTGCCAGCAGTTTACCGGGACAGGGGATTAACTATGGCTACACCTTC. The chain recombines TRBV28 with TRBJ1-2, with TRBD1 matching over 10 bases. The CDR3 contains 16 residues. CDR1 and CDR2 from the germline V gene are MDHEN and SYDVKM. Germline trimming cut 2 bases from V and 1 base from J; bases unmatched to any gene: 4.

This clonotype was seen at least ten times. CDR3 DNA: TGTGCCAGCAGTTCGACAGGCTCCGGAAACACCATATATTTT. It encodes CASSSTGSGNTIYF. The rearrangement joins TRBV28 to TRBJ1-3; D possibly corresponds to TRBD1 (6 bases). Germline values: CDR1 MDHEN, CDR2 SYDVKM. Trimming stripped 4 bases from V and 4 bases from J, with 11 bases between. The CDR3 has 14 residues.

The V and J genes are TRBV7-9 and TRBJ2-7; no firm D call. Germline V gene sequence: CDR1 SEHNR, CDR2 FQNEAQ (reference sequence). V was shortened by 5 bases and J by 2 bases, with 10 bases between the two germline ends. The CDR3 sequence is 13 residues long. The CDR3 sequence: CASSPRAAYEQYV. The CDR3 region has the DNA TGTGCCAGCAGCCCCCGGGCTGCCTACGAGCAGTACGTC.

Only a few counts were recorded for this clonotype. CDR3 loop: CASIGPGELFF. CDR3 coding DNA: TGTGCCAGCATCGGCCCCGGGGAGCTGTTTTTT. The rearrangement links TRBV6-6 to TRBJ2-2, with D hard to call. CDR3 size: 11 residues. CDR1 and CDR2 from the germline V gene are MNHNY and SVGAGI (reference sequence). V lost 7 bases and J lost 6, with 6 bases in between.

This clonotype occurred a few times. The chain joins TRBV7-2 to TRBJ2-1, with 13 positions matching TRBD2. V dropped 4 bases and J dropped 7; count of bases not matched to a gene: 7. This CDR3 is 16 amino acids long. CDR1 and CDR2 (germline): SGHTA, FQGNSA. The CDR3 DNA reads TGTGCCAGCAGCTCGCCGCGGACTAGCGGGAGAAATGAGCAGTTCTTC. This encodes CASSSPRTSGRNEQFF.

Ten or more counts support this clonotype. The CDR3 DNA sequence: TGCAGCGTTGAAAAGGGAGCGACCAAAAACATTCAGTACTTC. Protein: CSVEKGATKNIQYF. The chain is built from TRBV29-1 and TRBJ2-4, with D possibly TRBD2 on 5 matching bases. V was clipped by 2 bases and J by 2 bases, with 10 bases between them. The CDR3 is 14 amino acids. CDR1 is SQVTM and CDR2 is ANQGSEA in the germline V gene.

This clonotype showed up many times. CDR3 amino acids: CASSQGGALFATNEKLFF. The CDR3 DNA reads TGTGCCAGCAGCCAAGGGGGGGCCCTTTTTGCAACTAATGAAAAACTGTTTTTT. The rearrangement links TRBV4-2 to TRBJ1-4; D may be TRBD1 (6 bases). The CDR3 loop spans 18 amino acids. Per germline, CDR1 LGHNA and CDR2 YNFKEQ. V was clipped by 1 base and J by 0 bases, with 15 bases between them.

The gene calls are TRBV13 and TRBJ2-1; 8 bases match TRBD2. J was trimmed by 6 bases and V by 6 bases; bases with no gene match: 13. Germline CDR1 is PRHDT and CDR2 is FYEKMQ (reference sequence). The CDR3 spans 16 residues. CDR3 amino acids: CASSRTLGREANEQFF. The CDR3, as DNA: TGTGCCAGCAGTCGTACCCTCGGGCGGGAGGCCAATGAGCAGTTCTTC.

This chain joins TRBV28 and TRBJ2-7; D is unclear. V lost 2 bases and J 2 bases, leaving 10 bases between the germline ends. CDR1 MDHEN and CDR2 SYDVKM come from the germline V gene. The CDR3 spans 14 residues. The CDR3 loop reads CASSLGIPPYEQYF. The DNA for the CDR3 is TGTGCCAGCAGTTTAGGGATACCCCCCTACGAGCAGTACTTC.

The rearrangement uses TRBV20-1 and TRBJ2-7; 10 bases align to TRBD1. This CDR3 is 12 amino acids long. Germline V CDR1 and CDR2: DFQATT, SNEGSKA (reference sequence). Unmatched junction bases numbered 1, after V lost 4 bases and J lost 4 bases. CDR3 region: CSAMGQGYEQYF. The CDR3 region has the DNA TGCAGTGCTATGGGACAGGGGTACGAGCAGTACTTC.

This clonotype showed up just a few times. The V call is TRBV19, the J call TRBJ2-4, with D perhaps matching TRBD2 (6 bases). CDR3 length equals 12 residues. V lost 5 bases, J lost 9 bases, and 11 bases lay in between. CDR1 is LNHDA and CDR2 is SQIVND in the germline V gene (reference sequence). As DNA, the CDR3 is TGTGCCAGTAGTCCCTCGGAGGGCATTCAGTACTTC. This encodes CASSPSEGIQYF.

The table lists this clonotype with a few counts. The chain uses TRBV7-9 and TRBJ2-2; no firm D call. This CDR3 is 17 amino acids long. Germline V CDR1 and CDR2: SEHNR, FQNEAQ (reference sequence). Trimming stripped 1 base from V and 0 bases from J, with 12 bases between. CDR3 amino acids: CASSLGDPVANTGELFF. The CDR3 DNA is TGTGCCAGCAGCTTAGGTGATCCCGTCGCGAACACCGGGGAGCTGTTTTTT. The full variable domain, with the rest looked up from reference TRBV7-9 and TRBJ2-2, is DTGVSQNPRHKITKRGQNVTFRCDPISEHNRLYWYRQTLGQGPEFLTYFQNEAQLEKSRLLSDRFSAERPKGSFSTLEIQRTEQGDSAMYLCASSLGDPVANTGELFFGEGSRLTVL.

The chain uses TRBV12-5 and TRBJ2-6; 9 bases agree with TRBD1. This CDR3 contains 22 residues. Germline CDR1 and CDR2: LGHNT and FRNRAP. The ends lost 0 bases at V and 0 bases at J; junction bases unmatched: 15. CDR3 in DNA: TGTGCTAGTGGTTTGGTACCCACGGGACAGGGAGCCTTAAGCTCTGGGGCCAACGTCCTGACTTTC. Translation: CASGLVPTGQGALSSGANVLTF.

This sequence joins TRBV7-2 and TRBJ2-7; a weak D match, TRBD2 (6 bases). The length of the CDR3 is 15 residues. V gave up 6 bases and J gave up 2 bases, with 17 bases separating them. Germline assignment: CDR1 SGHTA and CDR2 FQGNSA. CDR3 sequence: CASRRDGSGTYEQYV. The CDR3 nucleotides are TGTGCCAGCAGGCGGGACGGATCTGGGACCTACGAGCAGTACGTC.

This clonotype was counted between two and nine times. The chain is built from TRBV27 and TRBJ2-5, with D hard to call. Per germline, CDR1 MNHEY and CDR2 SMNVEV (reference sequence). The CDR3 is 13 residues long. The V end was cut by 6 bases, the J end by 5 bases, with 13 bases between. The chain's CDR3 is CASRPFGGETQYF. The CDR3 nucleotides read TGTGCCAGCAGACCCTTTGGCGGCGAGACCCAGTACTTC.

The V gene is TRBV7-9, the J gene TRBJ2-5, with a tentative D call TRBD1 (6 bases). V lost 5 bases and J 1 base, leaving 14 bases between the germline ends. CDR1 is SEHNR and CDR2 is FQNEAQ in the germline V gene (reference sequence). The CDR3 contains 15 residues. CDR3 bases: TGTGCCAGCAGCGCCCCCAGGGGCAGCCAAGAGACCCAGTACTTC. Its protein product is CASSAPRGSQETQYF.

The sample holds a few counts of this clonotype. In DNA, the CDR3 is TGTGCCAGCAGCTCGGACAGGGAGGACTATGGCTACACCTTC. Translating it yields CASSSDREDYGYTF. This chain connects TRBV5-5 to TRBJ1-2; 8 positions agree with TRBD1. Per the germline V gene, CDR1 is SGHKS and CDR2 is YYEKEE (reference sequence). This CDR3 spans 14 amino acids. After removal of 3 bases from V and 3 bases from J, the junction contained 4 bases not matched to a gene.

This clonotype was observed many times. The chain links TRBV28 to TRBJ2-3; D is possibly TRBD1 (5 bases). The CDR3 contains 16 residues. Trimming left V 3 bases short and J 6 bases short, with 19 bases between. Germline V lookup: CDR1 MDHEN, CDR2 SYDVKM. Written as DNA, the CDR3 is TGTGCCAGCAGTTTCTACCCTAGGGGCCCCCTGGATACGCAGTATTTT. Translating it yields CASSFYPRGPLDTQYF.

This chain links TRBV15 with TRBJ2-3; D is perhaps TRBD2 (6 bases). The V and J ends lost 6 bases and 2 bases respectively, with 12 bases between them. The CDR3 sequence is 14 residues long. From germline, CDR1 is LNHNV and CDR2 YYDKDF (reference sequence). CDR3 DNA sequence: TGTGCCACCAGTAGTCGGGGGTCCACAGATACGCAGTATTTT. This translates into CATSSRGSTDTQYF.

This clonotype came up a few times. This rearrangement joins TRBV28 to TRBJ2-7; 9 bases are shared with TRBD1. This CDR3 comprises 15 residues. V shed 5 bases and J 4 bases; nucleotides not matched to a gene: 9. Germline V lookup: CDR1 MDHEN, CDR2 SYDVKM. CDR3 nucleotide sequence: TGTGCCAGCAGTGTGACCACAGGGGGCGGATACGAGCAGTACTTC. Translated, it gives CASSVTTGGGYEQYF. Complete variable domain (other parts from reference TRBV28 and TRBJ2-7): DVKVTQSSRYLVKRTGEKVFLECVQDMDHENMFWYRQDPGLGLRLIYFSYDVKMKEKGDIPEGYSVSREKKERFSLILESASTNQTSMYLCASSVTTGGGYEQYFGPGTRLTVT.

The rearrangement joins TRBV4-1 to TRBJ2-1; D may match TRBD1 or TRBD2 (5 bases each). CDR3 size: 23 residues. The ends were cut back, 0 bases at V and 0 bases at J, with 30 bases in the middle. Germline V gene data show CDR1 as MGHRA and CDR2 as YSYEKL. CDR3 loop: CASSQDPVRMIISGTFSYNEQFF. The CDR3 bases are TGCGCCAGCAGCCAAGATCCTGTAAGGATGATAATAAGTGGGACCTTCTCCTACAATGAGCAGTTCTTC.

The CDR3: CASRLTRGLAGTNEQFF. CDR3 coding DNA: TGTGCCAGCAGACTAACGCGCGGACTAGCGGGTACCAATGAGCAGTTCTTC. This rearrangement joins TRBV28 to TRBJ2-1, with TRBD2 identical over 11 bases. Germline V gene sequence: CDR1 MDHEN, CDR2 SYDVKM. CDR3 size: 17 residues. V lost 6 bases to trimming and J lost 6 bases; unmatched junction nucleotides: 13.

The rearrangement joins TRBV20-1 to TRBJ2-7; the match to TRBD2 covers 14 bases. CDR1 and CDR2 (germline): DFQATT, SNEGSKA (reference sequence). V trimming: 0 bases; J trimming: 2 bases; junction bases outside the gene matches: 9. The CDR3 runs to 18 residues. This CDR3 reads CSARETGTSGRVAYEQYF. The CDR3 DNA is TGCAGTGCTAGAGAAACCGGGACTAGCGGGAGAGTGGCCTACGAGCAGTACTTC.

The chain joins TRBV6-1 to TRBJ1-1; no reliable D call. CDR1 MNHNS and CDR2 SASEGT come from the germline V gene. The CDR3 has 14 residues. V lost 6 bases to trimming and J lost 4 bases, with 15 bases between them. The CDR3 DNA sequence: TGTGCCAGCAGCAGCGGCAGGCCCACCACTGAAGCTTTCTTT. Its translation is CASSSGRPTTEAFF.

This clonotype occurred many times. The chain links TRBV5-4 to TRBJ2-1, with D perhaps matching TRBD2 (6 bases). The V gene's germline CDR1 is SGHNT and CDR2 YYREEE (reference sequence). The CDR3 sequence is 13 residues long. Trimming stripped 3 bases from V and 6 bases from J, with 10 bases between. CDR3 residues: CASSWLAANEQFF. CDR3 sequence (DNA): TGTGCCAGCAGCTGGTTAGCGGCCAATGAGCAGTTCTTC.